The next 29 T cell receptor beta chains were all read from a single sample in a study of molecular identifiers for immune sequencing clone quantification. TCRdb re-called the PCR reads through MiXCR, storing one row per CDR3 protein. The sample includes under 650,000 distinct CDR3 sequences, 15% to 20% seen only once; the top ten take roughly 0.85%. Sequenced material: naive CD8+ T cells from blood, with Jurkat cell RNA spiked in. Subset in this sample: FACS-sorted CD8+CD4-CCR7+CD45RA+ naive T cells. The receptor source for this set is a human donor in good health. Some libraries in this study had Jurkat cell RNA spiked in.

Many counts were recorded for this clonotype. The J gene is TRBJ2-7, the V gene TRBV6-5, with TRBD2 identical over 7 bases. The CDR3 runs 15 residues. V gave up 0 bases and J gave up 6 bases; unmatched junction bases: 8. The V gene's germline CDR1 is MNHEY and CDR2 SVGAGI. The CDR3 loop reads CASSYSPLAAFEQYF. DNA for the CDR3: TGTGCCAGCAGTTACTCGCCCCTAGCGGCCTTCGAGCAGTACTTC.

There are many counts of this clonotype. The CDR3 region is CASSEVLAPYNEQFF. The CDR3 DNA is TGTGCCAGCAGTGAAGTGCTAGCGCCATACAATGAGCAGTTCTTC. This chain links TRBV2 with TRBJ2-1; maybe TRBD2 (6 bases). Germline V gene lookup returns CDR1 SNHLY and CDR2 FYNNEI. The CDR3 sequence is 15 residues long. The ends were cut back, 1 base at V and 4 bases at J, with 11 bases in the middle.

This chain connects TRBV29-1 to TRBJ1-2; no reliable D call. V was pared by 5 bases and J by 0 bases, with 16 bases between. Germline V gene data show CDR1 as SQVTM and CDR2 as ANQGSEA. This CDR3 spans 15 amino acids. CDR3 loop: CSVLLGSSPNYGYTF. The CDR3 DNA reads as TGCAGCGTTTTACTGGGCAGCTCTCCTAACTATGGCTACACCTTC.

On this clonotype: This likely comes from a read error, as the CDR3 has no conserved phenylalanine or tryptophan at its end. This chain connects TRBV7-6 to TRBJ2-1, with 13 bases matching TRBD2. Trimming cost V 5 bases and J 1 base; bases outside gene matches: 5. The CDR3 length is 17 residues. Germline loops: CDR1 SGHVS, CDR2 FNYEAQ. This CDR3 reads CASSPRLAGGSYNEQFY. CDR3 DNA: TGTGCCAGCAGCCCGAGACTAGCGGGAGGATCCTACAATGAGCAGTTCTAC.

This clonotype was seen a few times. This chain joins TRBV29-1 and TRBJ2-7; 11 bases are a match to TRBD2. The germline CDR1 and CDR2 sequences are SQVTM and ANQGSEA. The CDR3 extends over 14 amino acids. Unmatched junction bases numbered 4, after V lost 6 bases and J lost 0 bases. This CDR3 is CSVTSGTNSYEQYF. The CDR3 DNA follows: TGCAGCGTGACTAGCGGGACAAACTCCTACGAGCAGTACTTC.

Note on this clonotype: Given a much more abundant clone one base away, this may be a read error. V is TRBV28 and J is TRBJ2-7, with 9 bases aligning to TRBD1. From germline, CDR1 is MDHEN and CDR2 SYDVKM. The CDR3 is 14 amino acids. As DNA, the CDR3 is TGTGCCAGCAGTCACCTTCACAGGGGGCCCGAGCAGTGCTTC. Protein: CASSHLHRGPEQCF.

The chain combines TRBV20-1 with TRBJ2-1, with 13 bases identical to TRBD2. The CDR3 length is 19 residues. The V and J ends lost 5 bases and 6 bases, in that order; junction bases with no gene match: 19. The germline V gene encodes CDR1 DFQATT and CDR2 SNEGSKA (reference sequence). The CDR3 DNA sequence: TGCAGTGCTGACCCGGCACAGGGGGCAAGACTAGCGGGAGGCAATGAGCAGTTCTTC. Its protein product is CSADPAQGARLAGGNEQFF.

This clonotype was recorded at least ten times. The chain carries TRBV7-9 and TRBJ1-2; D call uncertain. V lost 0 bases and J lost 4, with 12 bases in between. Germline loops: CDR1 SEHNR, CDR2 FQNEAQ (reference sequence). The CDR3 consists of 15 residues. Here the CDR3 reads CASSLATDNVYGYTF. CDR3 nucleotides: TGTGCCAGCAGCTTAGCTACCGATAACGTCTATGGCTACACCTTC. Variable domain in full (rest from reference TRBV7-9 and TRBJ1-2): DTGVSQNPRHKITKRGQNVTFRCDPISEHNRLYWYRQTLGQGPEFLTYFQNEAQLEKSRLLSDRFSAERPKGSFSTLEIQRTEQGDSAMYLCASSLATDNVYGYTFGSGTRLTVV.

This clonotype was seen many times. The chain links TRBV29-1 to TRBJ2-2; D is perhaps TRBD1 (5 bases). Germline V gives CDR1 SQVTM, CDR2 ANQGSEA. Trimming removed 4 bases from V and 3 bases from J, with 9 bases in between. This CDR3 contains 13 residues. In nucleotides, the CDR3 is TGCAGCGTTGTTCAGGGATACACCGGGGAGCTGTTTTTT. Its protein product is CSVVQGYTGELFF.

Concerning this clonotype itself: Since a much larger clone is just one base distant, this may be a read error. The chain joins TRBV5-6 to TRBJ1-5; weak D call: TRBD1 (5 bases). The germline V gene has CDR1 SGHDT and CDR2 YYEEEE. This CDR3 has 15 residues. Trimming stripped 7 bases from V and 6 bases from J, with 20 bases between. The CDR3 protein is CASGWAGGVVQPQHF. The DNA of the CDR3 is TGTGCCAGCGGTTGGGCGGGAGGGGTCGTTCAGCCCCAGCATTTT.

The table lists this clonotype with a few counts. The chain combines TRBV2 with TRBJ1-5; D gene unclear. Trimming left V 4 bases short and J 6 bases short, with 25 bases between. The length of the CDR3 is 18 residues. The germline gives CDR1 SNHLY, CDR2 FYNNEI. The CDR3 spells CASSGPNPREAAGQPQHF. The DNA of the CDR3 is TGTGCCAGCAGTGGTCCAAACCCTCGGGAGGCGGCGGGTCAGCCCCAGCATTTT. Together with reference TRBV2 and TRBJ1-5, the CDR3 gives the full variable domain: EPEVTQTPSHQVTQMGQEVILRCVPISNHLYFYWYRQILGQKVEFLVSFYNNEISEKSEIFDDQFSVERPDGSNFTLKIRSTKLEDSAMYFCASSGPNPREAAGQPQHFGDGTRLSIL.

This clonotype was recorded a few times. V is TRBV5-1 and J is TRBJ2-7; a possible D gene is TRBD1 (5 bases). V was clipped by 0 bases and J by 5 bases, with 12 bases between them. The CDR3 totals 14 residues. The germline V gene has CDR1 SGHRS and CDR2 YFSETQ. CDR3 nucleotides: TGCGCCAGCAGCTTGGCGCCAGGGTTGGACGAGCAGTACTTC. The encoded protein is CASSLAPGLDEQYF.

Of note for this clonotype: This could be a read error, since a much larger clone is one nucleotide away. This chain joins TRBV2 and TRBJ1-1, with D unresolved. V lost 0 bases, J lost 12 bases, and 8 bases lay in between. Germline V gene data show CDR1 as SNHLY and CDR2 as FYNNEI. The CDR3 has 11 residues. The chain's CDR3 is CASSEALGTFF. CDR3 nucleotide sequence: TGTGCCAGCAGTGAAGCGCTTGGAACTTTCTTT. The whole variable domain, remainder taken from reference TRBV2 and TRBJ1-1, is EPEVTQTPSHQVTQMGQEVILRCVPISNHLYFYWYRQILGQKVEFLVSFYNNEISEKSEIFDDQFSVERPDGSNFTLKIRSTKLEDSAMYFCASSEALGTFFGQGTRLTVV.

This clonotype was seen many times. J is TRBJ2-1 and V is TRBV20-1; 10 bases are shared with TRBD2. This CDR3 has 17 residues. Trimming cost V 1 base and J 7 bases; bases outside gene matches: 13. The germline V gene encodes CDR1 DFQATT and CDR2 SNEGSKA (reference sequence). CDR3 DNA sequence: TGCAGTGCTAGAGGAGGGACTAGCGCTCCGGAAGGGAATGAGCAGTTCTTC. Its translation is CSARGGTSAPEGNEQFF.

This clonotype was found a few times. This could be a read error, since a much larger clone is one nucleotide away. J is TRBJ2-5 and V is TRBV4-2; TRBD2 might be the D (6 bases). Germline CDR1 LGHNA, CDR2 YNFKEQ. The CDR3 contains 14 residues. CDR3 nucleotide sequence: TGTGCCAGCGGCCAATTCTTAGGAGGGGAGACCCAGTACTTC. This codes for CASGQFLGGETQYF.

Turning to this clonotype: A much larger clone differs from this one at a single base, so this may be a read error. This chain uses TRBV20-1 with TRBJ2-7, with 9 bases aligning to TRBD2. This CDR3 region has 12 residues. V shed 4 bases and J 6 bases; nucleotides not matched to a gene: 4. Germline V gene lookup returns CDR1 DFQATT and CDR2 SNEGSKA (reference sequence). The CDR3: CSAKGLACEQYF. In DNA, the CDR3 is TGCAGTGCTAAGGGACTAGCCTGCGAGCAGTACTTC.

This clonotype has at least ten counts. The chain joins TRBV29-1 to TRBJ2-1; TRBD2 might be the D (5 bases). The CDR3 totals 11 residues. Trimming left V 4 bases short and J 6 bases short, with 7 bases between. Germline V gene data show CDR1 as SQVTM and CDR2 as ANQGSEA. Here the CDR3 reads CSVVEGNEQFF. CDR3 nucleotides: TGCAGCGTTGTCGAGGGCAATGAGCAGTTCTTC.

This clonotype has at least ten counts. This sequence joins TRBV28 and TRBJ2-3, with 11 nucleotides matching TRBD2. CDR1 MDHEN and CDR2 SYDVKM come from the germline V gene. The CDR3 covers 17 residues. V lost 6 bases, J lost 2 bases, and 10 bases stayed unmatched. The CDR3 region is CASSTGLAGLDTDTQYF. CDR3 in DNA: TGTGCCAGCAGCACTGGACTAGCGGGCCTTGACACAGATACGCAGTATTTT.

J is TRBJ2-1 and V is TRBV6-5; 12 bases align to TRBD2. Germline V lookup: CDR1 MNHEY, CDR2 SVGAGI. V dropped 9 bases and J dropped 5; count of bases not matched to a gene: 8. This CDR3 has 15 residues. CDR3 in amino acids: CASRTSGGLDNEQFF. The CDR3 DNA reads as TGTGCCAGTAGAACTAGCGGGGGGCTAGACAATGAGCAGTTCTTC.

This clonotype was seen repeatedly, ten times or more. This sequence joins TRBV6-1 and TRBJ2-7, with a possible D match to TRBD1 (6 bases). The V end was cut by 3 bases, the J end by 0 bases, with 15 bases between. The CDR3 covers 16 residues. In germline, CDR1 is MNHNS, CDR2 SASEGT. The CDR3 region is CASSDKTGLSSYEQYF. DNA of the CDR3: TGTGCCAGCAGTGACAAGACAGGTCTGAGCTCCTACGAGCAGTACTTC.

This clonotype was observed many times. This chain joins TRBV14 and TRBJ1-2; a possible D gene is TRBD1 (6 bases). Germline-derived CDR1 and CDR2 are SGHDN and FVKESK. This CDR3 has 16 residues. Trimming left V 5 bases short and J 4 bases short, with 20 bases between. In DNA form, the CDR3 reads TGTGCCAGCAGCAGAAGACAGGATCTCTCTCTCTATGGCTACACCTTC. This gives the protein CASSRRQDLSLYGYTF.

This clonotype was seen repeatedly, ten times or more. J is TRBJ2-3 and V is TRBV7-3; 9 bases align to TRBD1. The CDR3 is 16 amino acids. Germline lookup yields CDR1 SGHTA and CDR2 FQGTGA. V lost 5 bases, J lost 4 bases, and 10 bases stayed unmatched. CDR3 residues: CASSATGDRDPDTQYF. Here the CDR3 DNA reads TGTGCCAGCAGCGCCACGGGGGACAGGGACCCAGATACGCAGTATTTT.

This clonotype occurred a few times. The chain recombines TRBV24-1 with TRBJ2-3; D ambiguous. The CDR3 sequence is 13 residues long. V was shortened by 7 bases and J by 5 bases, with 12 bases between the two germline ends. CDR1 is KGHDR, CDR2 SFDVKD, per germline. The CDR3 DNA sequence: TGTGCCACCAGCCTGCGTTCCGGAGATACGCAGTATTTT. It encodes CATSLRSGDTQYF.

This clonotype was seen more than once but under ten times. The genes are TRBV3-1 and TRBJ1-1; D unresolved. The V gene's germline CDR1 is LGHDT and CDR2 YNNKEL (reference sequence). V dropped 5 bases and J dropped 8 bases, with 9 bases sitting between them. The length of the CDR3 is 11 residues. The CDR3 nucleotides read TGTGCCAGCAGCGCAATCTTAGAAGCTTTCTTT. It encodes CASSAILEAFF.

The sample holds many counts of this clonotype. The rearrangement links TRBV27 to TRBJ1-1, with TRBD1 identical over 9 bases. The CDR3 spans 12 residues. V shed 7 bases, J shed 11 bases, and the junction held 8 bases outside the gene matches. Germline lookup yields CDR1 MNHEY and CDR2 SMNVEV (reference sequence). The CDR3 DNA reads TGTGCCAGCACCATCACAGGGGGCCAGGCTTTCTTT. Translation: CASTITGGQAFF.

The rearrangement uses TRBV30 and TRBJ2-7; D possibly uses TRBD1 or TRBD2 (6 bases each). Per the germline V gene, CDR1 is GTSNPN and CDR2 is SVGIG (reference sequence). This CDR3 has 15 residues. Trimming left V 3 bases short and J 3 bases short, with 18 bases between. In DNA form, the CDR3 reads TGTGCCTGGAGCGCGGGACACTACACCAACTACGAGCAGTACTTC. Translating it yields CAWSAGHYTNYEQYF.

This clonotype was recorded at least ten times. V gene TRBV19 combines with J gene TRBJ1-2; no clear D gene. CDR3 length equals 11 residues. Trimming pared 9 bases from V and 4 bases from J, leaving 9 bases between. CDR1 is LNHDA and CDR2 is SQIVND in the germline V gene (reference sequence). CDR3 sequence (DNA): TGTGCCAGCAGCTCCGGCTATGGCTACACCTTC. It translates to CASSSGYGYTF.

This clonotype was seen at least ten times. This sequence joins TRBV21-1 and TRBJ2-7; the table's D call TRBD1 went unverified against the DNA. TRBV21-1 is a recognized pseudogene. This CDR3 spans 16 amino acids. CDR3 DNA sequence: TGTGCCAGCAGCAGAGAGCGGGGACAGACCAACTACGAGCAGTACTTC. Amino acids: CASSRERGQTNYEQYF.

The chain recombines TRBV6-5 with TRBJ1-2; tentatively, D is TRBD1 (5 bases). V was shortened by 0 bases and J by 4 bases, with 6 bases between the two germline ends. In germline, CDR1 is MNHEY, CDR2 SVGAGI. The CDR3 has 13 amino acids. The CDR3 here is CASSYSQAYGYTF. CDR3 bases: TGTGCCAGCAGTTACTCACAGGCCTATGGCTACACCTTC.